This TCR beta chain was profiled in a study of blood T cells in healthy people across ages. Study results and limitations: One million T cells yielded diversity estimates that were considered underestimates. Expanded clonotype changes were possibly confounded by unknown donor CMV status.

Turning to this clonotype: Its antigen is unknown.

The individuals who served as donors were healthy Caucasians living in Russia, aged about 6 to 100. Trimming took 10 bases from V and 5 from J, leaving 19 bases between them. This CDR3 spans 14 amino acids. Sample-barcoded 5' priming and a J-beta primer mix drove a second PCR of roughly 6 to 12 cycles. TCRdb reprocessed the 5' RACE reads with MiXCR, giving one entry per CDR3 protein. The table records roughly 800,000 distinct CDR3 sequences, roughly 64% of them present only once. The chain has TRBV12-3 or TRBV12-4 and TRBJ2-3; a weak D match, TRBD2 (6 bases). Material: blood. The receptor's source is a man aged 25-40 years in good health. DNA for the CDR3: TGTGCCATCCATTTCGGAGGGAGCGGAGATACGCAGTATTTT. Encoded protein: CAIHFGGSGDTQYF.